The present TCR beta chain was sequenced within a study of OX40 agonist ivuxolimab in advanced cancers. Study background: A partial response was reached by three patients: one with hepatocellular carcinoma and two with cutaneous melanoma.

Assay: immunoSEQ multiplex PCR; the TCRdb copy retains only in-frame clones and omits some. The table lists 90,000 to 120,000 clones, around 90% of them singletons. Systemic immunosuppression or autoimmune disease history was grounds to exclude patients. CDR1 LGHNA and CDR2 YSLEER come from the germline V gene. The J segment lost 3 bases and the V segment lost 4 bases, leaving 4 bases of the junction unmatched. There are 14 residues in the CDR3. This receptor was identified in an adult with an advanced solid tumor such as melanoma, head and neck, liver or kidney cancer. The source was CD4+ or CD8+ T cells sorted from blood, collected in a trial of the OX40 agonist ivuxolimab. The rearrangement links TRBV4-3 to TRBJ1-2, with 8 bases identical to TRBD1. CDR3 sequence: CASSRSGQDYGYTF. The CDR3 nucleotides read TGCGCCAGCAGCCGATCGGGACAGGACTATGGCTACACCTTC.